This T cell receptor (beta chain) appears in the sequencing data of a study of post-analysis software for immune sequencing data. The study, taken as a whole, reports: Controls' normalized Chao1 diversity significantly exceeded that of multiple sclerosis patients.

As concerns this clonotype: What it binds is unknown.

The authors incorporated unique molecular identifiers into the TCR beta cDNA libraries. TCRdb re-called the PCR reads through MiXCR, storing one row per CDR3 protein. The sample has 750,000 to 950,000 distinct CDR3 sequences, about 57% seen once. The clonotype was recovered from a girl aged 10-17 years with multiple sclerosis. Sequenced: blood.

For the CDR3, the DNA is TGCAGTGCTAGGGCCCTCGGGGCGGGAGGGGTAGATACGCAGTATTTT. The encoded protein is CSARALGAGGVDTQYF. The chain carries TRBV20-1 and TRBJ2-3, with TRBD2 matching 9 bases. The CDR3 has 16 amino acids. CDR1 is DFQATT, CDR2 SNEGSKA, per germline (reference sequence). Losses at the gene ends were 3 bases for V and 5 bases for J; bases not matched to a gene: 12.